One sample yielded the 21 T cell receptor beta chains listed below, sequenced in a study of T cell responses to AZD1222 COVID-19 vaccine. Assay: immunoSEQ multiplex PCR; the TCRdb copy retains only in-frame clones and omits some. Of around 95,000 clones in the sample, 88% were seen once. The sequences come from peripheral blood, collected on day 0 of AZD1222 vaccination. The receptors stem from an adult in good health.

This chain links TRBV2 with TRBJ2-3, with TRBD1 identical over 8 bases. This CDR3 spans 17 amino acids. Germline values: CDR1 SNHLY, CDR2 FYNNEI. V gave up 7 bases and J gave up 3 bases; unmatched junction bases: 15. The chain's CDR3 is CASKETAGQGWTDTQYF. The CDR3 DNA reads TGTGCCAGCAAGGAGACGGCAGGACAGGGTTGGACAGATACGCAGTATTTT.

The chain has TRBV7-9 and TRBJ2-1, with 9 bases that match TRBD2. V shed 6 bases and J 8 bases; nucleotides not matched to a gene: 5. The CDR3 totals 13 residues. Germline V gene sequence: CDR1 SEHNR, CDR2 FQNEAQ (reference sequence). This CDR3 reads CASRPGTSYEQFF. DNA of the CDR3: TGTGCCAGCAGACCCGGGACTAGCTATGAGCAGTTCTTC.

This clone was detected once. The chain links TRBV18 to TRBJ1-6, with D possibly matching TRBD1 (6 bases). Per the germline V gene, CDR1 is KGHSH and CDR2 is LQKENI. The CDR3 is 15 residues long. Trimming removed 1 base from V and 8 bases from J, with 12 bases in between. CDR3 in amino acids: CASSPRTGSDSPLHF. In DNA, the CDR3 is TGTGCCAGCTCACCACGAACAGGGTCGGATTCACCCCTCCACTTT.

V and J are TRBV28 and TRBJ1-1, with 9 bases aligning to TRBD1. The junction had 5 bases not matched to a gene; V was cut back by 8 bases and J by 1 base. CDR1 MDHEN and CDR2 SYDVKM come from the germline V gene. The CDR3 has 14 residues. The CDR3 sequence is CASEPGQGNTEAFF. CDR3 bases: TGTGCCAGCGAGCCGGGACAGGGGAACACTGAAGCTTTCTTT.

This clone showed up just once. The rearrangement uses TRBV6-5 and TRBJ2-7; TRBD1 matches at 12 bases. The CDR3 consists of 15 residues. CDR1 and CDR2 (germline): MNHEY, SVGAGI. Germline trimming cut 5 bases from V and 3 bases from J; bases unmatched to any gene: 5. CDR3 sequence (DNA): TGTGCCAGCAGTCCCCGGGACAGGGGGCACTACGAGCAGTACTTC. It specifies CASSPRDRGHYEQYF.

The genes are TRBV19 and TRBJ2-5; a weak D match, TRBD1 (5 bases). V lost 1 base and J 1 base, leaving 7 bases between the germline ends. The CDR3 runs 14 residues. The germline CDR1 and CDR2 sequences are LNHDA and SQIVND (reference sequence). This CDR3 reads CASSIAQGQETQYF. DNA for the CDR3: TGTGCCAGTAGTATAGCCCAGGGCCAAGAGACCCAGTACTTC.

For the CDR3, the DNA is TGCGCCAGCAGTGAGTCGACTTGGACTAGCGGCAGCACAGATACGCAGTATTTT. Protein sequence: CASSESTWTSGSTDTQYF. J is TRBJ2-3 and V is TRBV10-1; 10 bases align to TRBD2. Germline CDR1 and CDR2: WNHNN and SYGVQD (reference sequence). The CDR3 is made up of 18 amino acids. The V gene end was trimmed by 0 bases and the J gene end by 0 bases; junction bases not matched to a gene: 6.

The chain is built from TRBV19 and TRBJ2-1, with D tentatively TRBD1 (6 bases). V was cut by 6 bases and J by 6 bases, with 21 bases left in between. The germline gives CDR1 LNHDA, CDR2 SQIVND (reference sequence). The CDR3 runs 16 residues. The CDR3 sequence is CASRNNRGVGGNEQFF. The CDR3 bases are TGTGCCAGTAGAAATAATAGAGGGGTAGGGGGCAATGAGCAGTTCTTC.

This chain joins TRBV4-1 and TRBJ2-7; D is unresolved. Trimming cost V 2 bases and J 0 bases, with 14 bases left between them. Germline CDR1 MGHRA, CDR2 YSYEKL. CDR3 length: 16 amino acids. The CDR3 sequence: CASSQSPSGLSYEQYF. The CDR3 nucleotides read TGCGCCAGCAGCCAATCCCCGTCCGGCCTCTCCTACGAGCAGTACTTC.

The genes are TRBV7-2 and TRBJ2-5; the match to TRBD2 covers 14 bases. Trimming took 2 bases from V and 1 from J; bases not matched to a gene: 3. Germline CDR1 reads SGHTA; CDR2 reads FQGNSA. The CDR3 extends over 17 amino acids. The CDR3 DNA is TGTGCCAGCAGCTTATCCGGACTAGCGGGAGGCCAAGAGACCCAGTACTTC. Encoded protein: CASSLSGLAGGQETQYF.

The genes are TRBV5-8 and TRBJ2-7, with 7 nucleotides matching TRBD2. V lost 7 bases, J lost 2 bases, and 12 bases stayed unmatched. The CDR3 is 15 amino acids. Germline lookup yields CDR1 SGHTS and CDR2 YDEGEE. CDR3 region: CASSEAGPRAYEQYF. Here the CDR3 DNA reads TGTGCCAGCTCGGAAGCGGGGCCCCGGGCCTACGAGCAGTACTTC.

This rearrangement joins TRBV24-1 to TRBJ1-2; D might be TRBD1 (5 bases). Germline values: CDR1 KGHDR, CDR2 SFDVKD. Trimming removed 3 bases at V and 5 bases at J, with 21 bases between. This CDR3 has 17 residues. CDR3 residues: CATSDAGGVGGEYGYTF. CDR3 sequence (DNA): TGTGCCACCAGTGATGCTGGAGGTGTCGGGGGGGAATATGGCTACACCTTC.

V usage is TRBV19 and J usage is TRBJ2-1; TRBD1 agrees at 9 bases. Germline V gives CDR1 LNHDA, CDR2 SQIVND (reference sequence). Unmatched junction bases numbered 3, after V lost 6 bases and J lost 3 bases. The CDR3 sequence is 14 residues long. The CDR3, as DNA: TGTGCCAGTAGCCCGGGACAGGGCTACAATGAGCAGTTCTTC. Protein product: CASSPGQGYNEQFF.

The chain has TRBV19 and TRBJ1-2; 9 positions match TRBD1. Trimming at V came to 7 bases and at J to 8 bases, leaving 8 bases not matched to a gene. This CDR3 region has 13 residues. Germline V CDR1 and CDR2: LNHDA, SQIVND (reference sequence). The CDR3 DNA is TGTGCCAGTATTGGGACAGGGAGAGAGGGCTACACCTTC. Its protein is CASIGTGREGYTF.

The chain links TRBV6-2 or TRBV6-3 to TRBJ2-6, with D perhaps TRBD1 (5 bases). The CDR3 spans 19 residues. In germline, CDR1 is MNHEY, CDR2 SVGEGT. V gave up 2 bases and J gave up 0 bases, with 17 bases separating them. The CDR3 sequence is CASSYDSIITHSGANVLTF. The CDR3 coding sequence is TGTGCCAGCAGTTACGACAGTATAATCACCCACTCTGGGGCCAACGTCCTGACTTTC.

The V gene is TRBV28, the J gene TRBJ2-7, with 8 positions matching TRBD1. The length of the CDR3 is 14 residues. Germline V CDR1 and CDR2: MDHEN, SYDVKM. V trimming: 5 bases; J trimming: 3 bases; junction bases outside the gene matches: 6. The CDR3 DNA reads TGTGCCAGCAGTCCGGGACAGGATATCTACGAGCAGTACTTC. As protein: CASSPGQDIYEQYF.

This clone has a single count. V gene TRBV5-1 combines with J gene TRBJ1-2, with D maybe TRBD1 (5 bases). V was clipped by 2 bases and J by 7 bases, with 30 bases between them. The CDR3 is made up of 19 amino acids. Germline CDR1 reads SGHRS; CDR2 reads YFSETQ. The chain's CDR3 is CASSFAASGKDIPVGGYTF. DNA of the CDR3: TGCGCCAGCAGCTTTGCGGCATCCGGTAAGGACATCCCGGTTGGTGGCTACACCTTC.

The chain joins TRBV24-1 to TRBJ2-1; D remains unclear. The CDR3 is 15 residues long. V lost 9 bases to trimming and J lost 5 bases, with 19 bases between them. The V gene's germline CDR1 is KGHDR and CDR2 SFDVKD. CDR3 region: CATAATEPNNNEQFF. CDR3 DNA: TGTGCCACCGCCGCAACAGAGCCCAATAACAATGAGCAGTTCTTC.

V usage is TRBV29-1 and J usage is TRBJ1-2, with D hard to call. Trimming left V 7 bases short and J 12 bases short, with 18 bases between. Germline values: CDR1 SQVTM, CDR2 ANQGSEA. CDR3 length: 11 residues. The CDR3 nucleotides read TGCAGCGCCCAAGATATAGGTTCCAACACCTTC. This sequence encodes CSAQDIGSNTF.

This chain connects TRBV19 to TRBJ1-2; a possible D gene is TRBD1 (6 bases). Germline lookup yields CDR1 LNHDA and CDR2 SQIVND (reference sequence). The CDR3 sequence is 12 residues long. V lost 8 bases and J 5 bases, leaving 12 bases between the germline ends. As DNA, the CDR3 is TGTGCCAGTCGACAGGAGAAGTATGGCTACACCTTC. Translation gives CASRQEKYGYTF.

The rearrangement links TRBV5-1 to TRBJ2-2; D call uncertain. Germline V gives CDR1 SGHRS, CDR2 YFSETQ. Trimming shortened V by 0 bases and J by 1 base, and 4 bases separated the two germline ends. The CDR3 has 14 amino acids. The CDR3 DNA sequence: TGCGCCAGCAGCTTGGAATGGAACACCGGGGAGCTGTTTTTT. This translates into CASSLEWNTGELFF.